The 29 T cell receptor beta chains below all came from one sample that was sequenced in a study of lymphopenia after photon versus proton radiotherapy. The data were produced by immunoSEQ multiplex PCR, yet TCRdb's version contains in-frame clones alone and is incomplete. The sample holds 20,000 to 30,000 clones; about 82% are singletons and the top ten take around 20%. The source material was peripheral blood, sampled from a patient treated with proton-based radiotherapy. These receptors were obtained from a woman in her seventies with pancreatic cancer.

CDR3 sequence reads: CAWSVTSGNEQYF. In DNA form, the CDR3 reads TGTGCCTGGAGTGTTACTAGCGGAAACGAGCAGTACTTC. This rearrangement joins TRBV30 to TRBJ2-7; TRBD2 matches at 8 bases. The CDR3 runs to 13 residues. With 0 bases clipped from V and 5 bases from J, the junction kept 3 bases outside the gene matches. Germline loops: CDR1 GTSNPN, CDR2 SVGIG (reference sequence).

The chain uses TRBV28 and TRBJ2-3; 11 bases line up with TRBD2. V lost 9 bases to trimming and J lost 3 bases; unmatched junction nucleotides: 5. Germline CDR1 reads MDHEN; CDR2 reads SYDVKM. This CDR3 is built from 14 residues. As DNA, the CDR3 is TGTGCCAGTCTAGCGGGAGGCTCGACAGATACGCAGTATTTT. As protein: CASLAGGSTDTQYF.

This chain links TRBV27 with TRBJ2-3; D is unresolved. The V and J ends lost 9 bases and 1 base respectively, with 5 bases between them. The CDR3 loop spans 11 amino acids. Germline V CDR1 and CDR2: MNHEY, SMNVEV (reference sequence). The CDR3 nucleotides are TGTGCCAGTATTGGCACAGATACGCAGTATTTT. The encoded protein is CASIGTDTQYF.

The V gene is TRBV25-1, the J gene TRBJ1-4; possible D gene TRBD1, 6 bases. Germline values: CDR1 MGHDK, CDR2 SYGVNS. Trimming took off 2 bases at V and 8 bases at J, with 18 bases between the two ends. The CDR3 totals 16 residues. The DNA for the CDR3 is TGTGCCAGCAGTGAAGGGGACATCCTATCCCACGAAAAACTGTTTTTT. Protein: CASSEGDILSHEKLFF.

The chain combines TRBV7-9 with TRBJ1-1, with D perhaps matching TRBD1 (5 bases). Germline V CDR1 and CDR2: SEHNR, FQNEAQ (reference sequence). This CDR3 is 16 amino acids long. V lost 5 bases, J lost 0 bases, and 16 bases lay in between. The CDR3 loop is CASSPWAGTVNTEAFF. The CDR3 nucleotides read TGTGCCAGCAGCCCTTGGGCCGGGACGGTGAACACTGAAGCTTTCTTT.

The V gene is TRBV29-1, the J gene TRBJ2-1, with 9 bases aligning to TRBD2. V was clipped by 6 bases and J by 4 bases; unmatched bases: 10. CDR3 length: 15 residues. The germline V gene has CDR1 SQVTM and CDR2 ANQGSEA. The CDR3 spells CSVRPWTSDYNEQFF. For the CDR3, the DNA is TGCAGCGTACGGCCTTGGACTAGCGATTACAATGAGCAGTTCTTC.

The rearrangement joins TRBV2 to TRBJ2-7; the match to TRBD2 covers 7 bases. Germline V gene lookup returns CDR1 SNHLY and CDR2 FYNNEI. Trimming took 3 bases from V and 10 from J; bases not matched to a gene: 9. CDR3 length: 13 amino acids. In nucleotides, the CDR3 is TGTGCCAGCAGTGATTCTAGCGGCTACGGTCAGTACTTC. It yields the protein CASSDSSGYGQYF.

The rearrangement uses TRBV30 and TRBJ2-2; D possibly corresponds to TRBD1 (6 bases). The germline CDR1 and CDR2 sequences are GTSNPN and SVGIG (reference sequence). The CDR3 runs 18 residues. With 0 bases removed from V and 1 base from J, the gap between germline ends came to 18 bases. The CDR3 DNA reads as TGTGCCTGGAGTGTACGGGTCGGGACAACTAAGAACACCGGGGAGCTGTTTTTT. Its protein product is CAWSVRVGTTKNTGELFF.

The J gene is TRBJ1-4, the V gene TRBV28; 8 bases align to TRBD1. V trimming: 5 bases; J trimming: 4 bases; junction bases outside the gene matches: 6. This CDR3 is built from 15 residues. The germline V gene encodes CDR1 MDHEN and CDR2 SYDVKM. CDR3 amino acids: CASSMTGAGNEKLFF. The CDR3 nucleotides are TGTGCCAGCAGTATGACAGGGGCTGGTAATGAAAAACTGTTTTTT.

This chain connects TRBV6-1 to TRBJ2-7, with 8 bases identical to TRBD2. With V trimmed by 11 bases and J by 6 bases, 9 bases remained unmatched. Germline lookup yields CDR1 MNHNS and CDR2 SASEGT. CDR3 length: 12 residues. The CDR3 DNA sequence: TGTGCCTGTCATAGCGGGATTTCCGAGCAGTACTTC. It is translated as CACHSGISEQYF.

This clone was counted a few times. The chain has TRBV19 and TRBJ1-5; no definite D call. This CDR3 region has 16 residues. The V end was cut by 5 bases, the J end by 4 bases, with 18 bases between. In germline, CDR1 is LNHDA, CDR2 SQIVND (reference sequence). Written as DNA, the CDR3 is TGTGCCAGTAGTCTGGGAACGGGGATGGGGAATCAGCCCCAGCATTTT. Residues: CASSLGTGMGNQPQHF.

The chain recombines TRBV5-6 with TRBJ1-4, with 11 bases fitting TRBD1. V was pared by 1 base and J by 8 bases, with 10 bases of the junction left unmatched. The germline CDR1 and CDR2 sequences are SGHDT and YYEEEE. The CDR3 totals 17 residues. The CDR3 DNA sequence: TGTGCCAGCAGCTTGAAGGGACAGGGGGTGACTGGGGAAAAACTGTTTTTT. This sequence encodes CASSLKGQGVTGEKLFF.

This chain joins TRBV2 and TRBJ1-5; tentative D call: TRBD1 (5 bases). V was shortened by 2 bases and J by 0 bases, with 17 bases between the two germline ends. The germline gives CDR1 SNHLY, CDR2 FYNNEI. The CDR3 runs to 18 residues. CDR3 region: CASSEPARASLSNQPQHF. The CDR3 nucleotides read TGTGCCAGCAGTGAACCTGCCAGGGCATCCCTTAGCAATCAGCCCCAGCATTTT.

The genes are TRBV6-1 and TRBJ1-4; no reliable D call. Trimming stripped 3 bases from V and 8 bases from J, with 16 bases between. Germline assignment: CDR1 MNHNS and CDR2 SASEGT. The CDR3 loop spans 15 amino acids. This CDR3 reads CASSDFTAAGEKLFF. CDR3 DNA: TGTGCCAGCAGTGATTTTACAGCTGCCGGCGAAAAACTGTTTTTT.

This clone was counted once. The J gene is TRBJ2-1, the V gene TRBV7-9, with 8 bases lining up with TRBD2. The CDR3 is 18 residues long. Germline V gene lookup returns CDR1 SEHNR and CDR2 FQNEAQ (reference sequence). V lost 1 base and J lost 7; bases outside the gene matches: 15. The CDR3 DNA is TGTGCCAGCAGCTTAGAGCCCGGAGCGGGAGCGAGGTGGAATGAGCAGTTCTTC. Encoded protein: CASSLEPGAGARWNEQFF.

J is TRBJ1-3 and V is TRBV6-6; TRBD1 is a possible D gene (5 bases). Germline assignment: CDR1 MNHNY and CDR2 SVGAGI (reference sequence). The CDR3 is 14 amino acids. V gave up 6 bases and J gave up 0 bases, with 9 bases separating them. The CDR3 DNA follows: TGTGCCAGCAGCCGCGACAGCTCTGGAAACACCATATATTTT. Encoded protein: CASSRDSSGNTIYF.

This clone was seen once. V is TRBV7-2 and J is TRBJ2-3, with 12 nucleotides matching TRBD2. Per the germline V gene, CDR1 is SGHTA and CDR2 is FQGNSA. V lost 5 bases and J lost 5; bases outside the gene matches: 5. This CDR3 is built from 15 residues. In DNA, the CDR3 is TGTGCCAGCAGCCCCCGGACTAGCGGGAAAGATACGCAGTATTTT. It is translated as CASSPRTSGKDTQYF. Combining the CDR3 with reference TRBV7-2 and TRBJ2-3 gives the whole variable domain GAGVSQSPSNKVTEKGKDVELRCDPISGHTALYWYRQSLGQGLEFLIYFQGNSAPDKSGLPSDRFSAERTGGSVSTLTIQRTQQEDSAVYLCASSPRTSGKDTQYFGPGTRLTVL.

This sequence joins TRBV29-1 and TRBJ2-3; TRBD1 agrees at 8 bases. CDR1 and CDR2 (germline): SQVTM, ANQGSEA. The V and J ends lost 8 bases and 1 base, in that order; junction bases with no gene match: 5. The CDR3 is 13 residues long. Here the CDR3 reads CSSGQGGTDTQYF. The CDR3 DNA sequence: TGCAGCTCCGGACAGGGCGGCACAGATACGCAGTATTTT.

The gene calls are TRBV18 and TRBJ2-1, with 15 bases aligning to TRBD2. V dropped 2 bases and J dropped 9; count of bases not matched to a gene: 5. Germline V gene lookup returns CDR1 KGHSH and CDR2 LQKENI. The CDR3 consists of 16 residues. In DNA, the CDR3 is TGTGCCAGCTCACCAGAATGGGGACTAGCGGGAGGTGAGCAGTTCTTC. This translates into CASSPEWGLAGGEQFF.

This clone has a single count. The chain uses TRBV5-1 and TRBJ2-5; 11 bases agree with TRBD1. The CDR3 loop spans 15 amino acids. CDR1 and CDR2 (germline): SGHRS, YFSETQ. Trimming at V came to 2 bases and at J to 5 bases, leaving 5 bases not matched to a gene. This CDR3 is CASSFRTGGSETQYF. The DNA of the CDR3 is TGCGCCAGCAGCTTCAGGACAGGGGGCAGTGAGACCCAGTACTTC. The full variable domain, rest sourced from reference TRBV5-1 and TRBJ2-5, is KAGVTQTPRYLIKTRGQQVTLSCSPISGHRSVSWYQQTPGQGLQFLFEYFSETQRNKGNFPGRFSGRQFSNSRSEMNVSTLELGDSALYLCASSFRTGGSETQYFGPGTRLLVL.

This chain joins TRBV21-1 and TRBJ2-7; TRBD1 is taken as the D call from the table, unchecked against the DNA. TRBV21-1 is deemed a pseudogene. CDR3 size: 12 residues. Here the CDR3 reads CASLDRHYEQYF. As DNA, the CDR3 is TGTGCCAGCTTGGACAGGCACTACGAGCAGTACTTC.

The chain links TRBV29-1 to TRBJ2-5; D could derive from TRBD1 or TRBD2 (5 bases each). Looked up from germline, CDR1 is SQVTM and CDR2 is ANQGSEA. V was pared by 7 bases and J by 5 bases, with 17 bases between. The CDR3 contains 13 residues. CDR3 DNA: TGCAGCGCCTTTAGAGGGGATAAGGAGACCCAGTACTTC. This codes for CSAFRGDKETQYF.

The rearrangement joins TRBV6-5 to TRBJ2-3, with 12 bases lining up with TRBD2. The V segment lost 4 bases and the J segment 4 bases; nucleotides outside the gene matches: 3. From germline, CDR1 is MNHEY and CDR2 SVGAGI. The CDR3 spans 15 residues. CDR3 sequence: CASSSRTSGADTQYF. CDR3 in DNA: TGTGCCAGCAGTTCACGGACTAGCGGGGCAGATACGCAGTATTTT.

The CDR3 DNA follows: TGTGCCAGCAGCTCGGGTGGAAACATTCAGTACTTC. Residues: CASSSGGNIQYF. This chain uses TRBV13 with TRBJ2-4; unclear D gene. This CDR3 spans 12 amino acids. CDR1 and CDR2 (germline): PRHDT, FYEKMQ (reference sequence). V gave up 4 bases and J gave up 6 bases, with 7 bases separating them.

The J gene is TRBJ1-2, the V gene TRBV27; D remains ambiguous. The V gene's germline CDR1 is MNHEY and CDR2 SMNVEV (reference sequence). V lost 0 bases to trimming and J lost 5 bases, with 7 bases between them. The CDR3 extends over 13 amino acids. Here the CDR3 DNA reads TGTGCCAGCAGTTTATCCACAGCGTATGGCTACACCTTC. Its protein product is CASSLSTAYGYTF.

The V and J genes are TRBV5-1 and TRBJ1-1, with D unresolved. CDR1 is SGHRS, CDR2 YFSETQ, per germline. Trimming pared 5 bases from V and 1 base from J, leaving 12 bases between. This CDR3 is 14 amino acids long. Here the CDR3 DNA reads TGCGCCAGCAGGACGCCGTATACGAACACTGAAGCTTTCTTT. Its translation: CASRTPYTNTEAFF.

The J gene is TRBJ2-7, the V gene TRBV18; tentatively, D is TRBD1 (6 bases). This CDR3 region has 13 residues. Trimming took 2 bases from V and 6 from J, leaving 11 bases between them. CDR1 and CDR2 (germline): KGHSH, LQKENI. The CDR3 region is CASSPEEGGEQYF. CDR3 bases: TGTGCCAGCTCACCAGAAGAAGGGGGCGAGCAGTACTTC.

This clone appeared a single time. The chain combines TRBV15 with TRBJ1-4; maybe TRBD1 (5 bases). The CDR3 length is 14 residues. CDR1 and CDR2 (germline): LNHNV, YYDKDF (reference sequence). The V end lost 5 bases, the J end lost 6 bases, and 13 bases lay between the germline ends. CDR3 amino acids: CATSWGGVDEKLFF. Written as DNA, the CDR3 is TGTGCCACCAGCTGGGGGGGAGTGGATGAAAAACTGTTTTTT.

The V and J genes are TRBV2 and TRBJ2-5, with no clear D. The V gene lost 7 bases and the J gene lost 2 bases, with 5 bases spanning the gap. The CDR3 extends over 11 amino acids. CDR1 and CDR2 from the germline V gene are SNHLY and FYNNEI. The CDR3 sequence: CASKAQETQYF. As DNA, the CDR3 is TGTGCCAGCAAAGCACAAGAGACCCAGTACTTC.